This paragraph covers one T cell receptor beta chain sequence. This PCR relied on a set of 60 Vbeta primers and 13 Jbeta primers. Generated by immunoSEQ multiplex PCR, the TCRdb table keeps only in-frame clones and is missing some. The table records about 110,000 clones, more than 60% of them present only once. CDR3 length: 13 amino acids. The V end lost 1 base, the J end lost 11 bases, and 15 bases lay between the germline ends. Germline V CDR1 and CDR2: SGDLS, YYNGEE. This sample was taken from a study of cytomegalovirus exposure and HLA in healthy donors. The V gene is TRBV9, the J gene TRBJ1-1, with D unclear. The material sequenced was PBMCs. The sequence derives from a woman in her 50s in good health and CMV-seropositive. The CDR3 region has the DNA TGTGCCAGCAGCGTATCCCGGGGAACAGTGGCTTTCTTT. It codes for CASSVSRGTVAFF.